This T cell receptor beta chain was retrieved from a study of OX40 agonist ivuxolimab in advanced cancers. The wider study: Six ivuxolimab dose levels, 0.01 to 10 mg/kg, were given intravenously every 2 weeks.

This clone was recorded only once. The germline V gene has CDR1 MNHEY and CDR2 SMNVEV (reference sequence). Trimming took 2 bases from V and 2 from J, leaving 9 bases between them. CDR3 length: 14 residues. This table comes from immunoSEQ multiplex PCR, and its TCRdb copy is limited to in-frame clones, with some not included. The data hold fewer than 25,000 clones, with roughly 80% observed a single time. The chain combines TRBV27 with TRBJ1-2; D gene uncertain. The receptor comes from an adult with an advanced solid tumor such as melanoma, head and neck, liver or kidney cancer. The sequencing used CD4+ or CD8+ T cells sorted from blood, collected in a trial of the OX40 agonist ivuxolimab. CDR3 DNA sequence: TGTGCCAGCAGTTTAAAATCAGCGAACTATGGCTACACCTTC. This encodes CASSLKSANYGYTF.